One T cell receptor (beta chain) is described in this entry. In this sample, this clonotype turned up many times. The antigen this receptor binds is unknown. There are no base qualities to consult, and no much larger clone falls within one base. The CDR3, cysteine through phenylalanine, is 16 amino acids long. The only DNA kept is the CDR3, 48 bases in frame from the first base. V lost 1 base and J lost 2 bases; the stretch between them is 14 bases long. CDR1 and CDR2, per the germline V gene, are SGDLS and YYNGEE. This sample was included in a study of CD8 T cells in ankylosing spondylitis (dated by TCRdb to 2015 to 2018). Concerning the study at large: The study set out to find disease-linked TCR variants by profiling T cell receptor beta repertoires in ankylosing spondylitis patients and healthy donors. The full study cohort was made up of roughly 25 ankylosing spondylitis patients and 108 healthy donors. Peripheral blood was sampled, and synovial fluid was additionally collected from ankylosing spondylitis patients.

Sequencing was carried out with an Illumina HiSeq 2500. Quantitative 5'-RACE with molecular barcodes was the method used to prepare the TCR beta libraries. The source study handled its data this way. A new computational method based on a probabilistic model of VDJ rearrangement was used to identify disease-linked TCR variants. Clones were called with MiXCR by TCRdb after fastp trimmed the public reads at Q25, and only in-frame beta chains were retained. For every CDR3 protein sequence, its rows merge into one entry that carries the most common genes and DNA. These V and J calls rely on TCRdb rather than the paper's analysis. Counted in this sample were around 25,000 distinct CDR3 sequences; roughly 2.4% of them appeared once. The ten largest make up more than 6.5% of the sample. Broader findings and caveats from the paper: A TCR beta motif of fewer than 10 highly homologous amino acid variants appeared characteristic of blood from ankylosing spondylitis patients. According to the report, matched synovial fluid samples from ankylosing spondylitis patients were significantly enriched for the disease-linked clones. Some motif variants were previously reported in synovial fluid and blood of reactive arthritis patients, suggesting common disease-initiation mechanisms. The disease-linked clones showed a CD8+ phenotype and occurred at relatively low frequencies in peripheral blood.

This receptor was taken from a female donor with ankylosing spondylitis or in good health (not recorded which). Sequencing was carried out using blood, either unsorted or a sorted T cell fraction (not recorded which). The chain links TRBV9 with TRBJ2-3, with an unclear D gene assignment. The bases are TGTGCCAGCAGCGTAACAGCAAGGGCCCCCACAGATACGCAGTATTTT. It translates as CASSVTARAPTDTQYF. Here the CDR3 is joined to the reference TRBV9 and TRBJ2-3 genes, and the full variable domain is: DSGVTQTPKHLITATGQRVTLRCSPRSGDLSVYWYQQSLDQGLQFLIQYYNGEERAKGNILERFSAQQFPDLHSELNLSSLELGDSALYFCASSVTARAPTDTQYFGPGTRLTVL.